This T cell receptor beta chain was profiled in a study of blood T cell repertoires in COVID-19. Turning to the study itself: Sample material is recorded as cDNA or gDNA derived from T cells, B-cell-depleted T cells, or PBMCs.

CDR3 length equals 15 residues. V was trimmed by 4 bases and J by 3 bases, leaving 15 bases between them. The germline gives CDR1 MNHEY, CDR2 SVGEGT. In the original analysis: Amplified reference gene primers provided the basis for estimating nucleated cell counts. The protocol was immunoSEQ multiplex PCR, while the TCRdb copy is restricted to in-frame clones and leaves out a portion. D and trimming were read from the DNA, whereas the V and J calls and clone size are those reported in that table. The sample holds 100,000 to 120,000 clones, less than 85% seen once. What was sequenced was peripheral blood. The chain couples TRBV6-2 or TRBV6-3 to TRBJ1-1, with TRBD1 as a possible D gene (6 bases). This clonotype originated in a human donor in a cohort sampled during active COVID-19. CDR3 loop: CASSLEPGVDTEAFF. The CDR3 nucleotides are TGTGCCAGCAGTTTGGAACCAGGGGTGGACACTGAAGCTTTCTTT.